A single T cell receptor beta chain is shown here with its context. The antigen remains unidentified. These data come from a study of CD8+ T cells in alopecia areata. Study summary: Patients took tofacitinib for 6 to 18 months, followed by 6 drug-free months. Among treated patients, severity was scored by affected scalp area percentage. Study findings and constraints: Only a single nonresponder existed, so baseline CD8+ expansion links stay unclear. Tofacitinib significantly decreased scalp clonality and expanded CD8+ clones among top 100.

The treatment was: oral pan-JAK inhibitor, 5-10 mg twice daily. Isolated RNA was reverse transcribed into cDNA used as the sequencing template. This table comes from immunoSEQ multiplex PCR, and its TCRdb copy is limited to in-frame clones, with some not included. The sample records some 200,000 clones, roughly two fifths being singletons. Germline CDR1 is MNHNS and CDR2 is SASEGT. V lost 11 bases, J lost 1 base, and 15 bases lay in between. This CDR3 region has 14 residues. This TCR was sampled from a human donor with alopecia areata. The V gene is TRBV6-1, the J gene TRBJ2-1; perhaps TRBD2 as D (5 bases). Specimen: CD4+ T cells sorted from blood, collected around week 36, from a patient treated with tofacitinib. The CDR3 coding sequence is TGTGCCTGCACCCGGGGTGTATCCTACAATGAGCAGTTCTTC. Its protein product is CACTRGVSYNEQFF.